The rows below give T cell receptor beta chains drawn from one sample of a study of regulatory T cells in long-lasting Graves disease. TCRdb redid the calling of the multiplex PCR reads with MiXCR, one entry per CDR3 protein. The sample shows hundreds of thousands of distinct CDR3 sequences, approximately 12% of them seen only once. This same sample was also taken into another study, of T cells in Graves' hyperthyroidism and ophthalmopathy.

The sequencing here drew on peripheral blood mononuclear cells (PBMCs), taken at new diagnosis, from a patient treated with antithyroid drugs. These receptors were obtained from a woman aged 25 to 39 with Graves disease. CDR3s include the opening cysteine and the closing phenylalanine or tryptophan. A D gene is named only where the DNA matches it firmly. The size of a clone is reported for some rows only, either as once, few or many, or as a class for expanded clones.

>TRBJ2-2|TRBV7-2|-|few|15
CASSLGSKNTGELFF
TGTGCCAGCAGCCTAGGGTCTAAGAACACCGGGGAGCTGTTTTTT
>TRBJ2-1|TRBV6-1|TRBD2|-|13
CASRVAGDNEQFF
TGTGCCAGCAGAGTAGCGGGGGACAATGAGCAGTTCTTC
>TRBJ1-2|TRBV12-3/TRBV12-4|-|few|14
CASTPSVSNYGYTF
TGTGCCAGCACCCCCTCGGTATCTAACTATGGCTACACCTTC
>TRBJ1-2|TRBV30|-|many|14
CAWRAGWANYGYTF
TGTGCCTGGAGAGCAGGGTGGGCTAACTATGGCTACACCTTC
>TRBJ1-6|TRBV18|-|few|14
CASSLDRRNSPLHF
TGTGCCAGCTCACTTGACAGGAGAAATTCACCCCTCCACTTT
>TRBJ2-7|TRBV29-1|TRBD1|-|13
CSTQGAGSYEQYF
TGCAGCACCCAGGGGGCAGGATCATACGAGCAGTACTTC
>TRBJ2-2|TRBV7-3|TRBD1|-|16
CASSADRVLNTGELFF
TGTGCCAGCAGCGCGGACAGGGTGTTGAACACCGGGGAGCTGTTTTTT
>TRBJ1-2|TRBV28|-|many|12
CATPSDNYGYTF
TGTGCCACCCCCAGTGATAACTATGGCTACACCTTC
>TRBJ2-7|TRBV2|TRBD1|many|14
CASRTGTATYEQYF
TGTGCCAGCAGAACCGGGACAGCGACCTACGAGCAGTACTTC
>TRBJ1-1|TRBV11-3|-|many|14
CASSLRSWATEAFF
TGTGCCAGCAGCTTGAGGAGCTGGGCCACTGAAGCTTTCTTT
>TRBJ2-3|TRBV11-1|TRBD2|few|16
CASSLRLAGVTDTQYF
TGTGCCAGCAGCCTAAGACTAGCGGGAGTCACAGATACGCAGTATTTT
>TRBJ2-3|TRBV28|-|many|16
CASRYREGGLTDTQYF
TGTGCCAGCCGATACAGGGAGGGGGGGCTCACAGATACGCAGTATTTT
>TRBJ1-2|TRBV29-1|-|-|11
CSVGGGGGYTF
TGCAGCGTTGGGGGGGGGGGTGGCTACACCTTC
>TRBJ2-4|TRBV4-1|-|-|15
CASSREVLAKNIQYF
TGCGCCAGCAGCCGTGAAGTTTTAGCCAAAAACATTCAGTACTTC
>TRBJ1-5|TRBV28|-|few|16
CASSFHVSRAHQPQHF
TGTGCCAGCAGCTTCCATGTTTCGAGGGCGCATCAGCCCCAGCATTTT
>TRBJ1-1|TRBV5-1|-|many|15
CASSFTGVLNTEAFF
TGCGCCAGCAGCTTTACAGGCGTCTTGAACACTGAAGCTTTCTTT
>TRBJ1-1|TRBV20-1|-|many|12
CSAQRPSTEAFF
TGCAGTGCCCAGCGACCGAGCACTGAAGCTTTCTTT
>TRBJ2-2|TRBV6-5|TRBD2|many|17
CASSFGLAGAPGGELFF
TGTGCCAGCAGTTTCGGACTAGCGGGAGCGCCTGGCGGGGAGCTGTTTTTT
>TRBJ2-4|TRBV24-1|-|-|13
CAASRLAKNIQYF
TGTGCCGCCTCGAGATTAGCCAAAAACATTCAGTACTTC
>TRBJ1-1|TRBV6-5|-|many|13
CASSYTGDTEAFF
TGTGCCAGCAGTTACACCGGGGACACTGAAGCTTTCTTT
>TRBJ1-2|TRBV19|TRBD1|few|15
CASSPGQGLSYGYTF
TGTGCCAGTAGCCCCGGACAGGGACTTTCCTATGGCTACACCTTC
>TRBJ1-1|TRBV29-1|TRBD1|few|14
CSVGAGGVGTEAFF
TGCAGCGTTGGGGCAGGGGGCGTGGGAACTGAAGCTTTCTTT
>TRBJ2-7|TRBV3-1|-|many|13
CASRNGGSYEQYF
TGTGCCAGCAGAAACGGAGGCTCCTACGAGCAGTACTTC
>TRBJ2-5|TRBV20-1|TRBD2|-|17
CSARDPLAGGPRETQYF
TGCAGTGCTAGAGATCCTCTAGCGGGAGGGCCGAGAGAGACCCAGTACTTC
>TRBJ1-5|TRBV6-2/TRBV6-3|-|many|14
CASSSIGDNQPQHF
TGTGCCAGCAGTTCCATAGGGGACAATCAGCCCCAGCATTTT
>TRBJ1-5|TRBV19|-|few|13
CASSIASGQPQHF
TGTGCCAGTAGTATCGCTTCGGGACAGCCCCAGCATTTT
>TRBJ2-1|TRBV2|TRBD2|many|19
CASSEALPGLAGPYNEQFF
TGTGCCAGCAGTGAAGCGCTTCCGGGACTAGCGGGGCCCTACAATGAGCAGTTCTTC
>TRBJ2-5|TRBV9|-|many|16
CASSVGERLYQETQYF
TGTGCCAGCAGCGTAGGCGAGCGCCTGTACCAAGAGACCCAGTACTTC
>TRBJ2-7|TRBV6-5|-|many|14
CASSYGGSAYEQYF
TGTGCCAGCAGTTATGGGGGTTCCGCCTACGAGCAGTACTTC
>TRBJ2-1|TRBV14|-|few|14
CASSQVFGYNEQFF
TGTGCCAGCAGCCAAGTATTCGGGTACAATGAGCAGTTCTTC
>TRBJ2-1|TRBV6-2/TRBV6-3|-|few|15
CASSPHRGTYNEQFF
TGTGCCAGCAGTCCCCACCGGGGCACCTACAATGAGCAGTTCTTC
>TRBJ2-7|TRBV7-2|-|many|14
CASSEYREPYEQYF
TGTGCCAGCAGCGAGTACAGGGAACCCTACGAGCAGTACTTC
>TRBJ2-7|TRBV2|-|many|13
CASSEAGAGEQYF
TGTGCCAGCAGTGAAGCAGGGGCGGGGGAGCAGTACTTC
>TRBJ1-2|TRBV12-3/TRBV12-4|TRBD1|many|14
CASSPNDRVYGYTF
TGTGCCAGCAGTCCCAACGACAGGGTTTACGGCTACACCTTC
>TRBJ1-2|TRBV4-1|TRBD1|-|17
CASSLVWTGVSNYGYTF
TGCGCCAGCAGCCTAGTTTGGACAGGAGTGTCTAACTATGGCTACACCTTC
>TRBJ2-3|TRBV6-1|TRBD2|many|21
CASSVLYWGLAGRGSTDTQYF
TGTGCCAGCAGTGTTTTATACTGGGGACTAGCGGGAAGAGGTAGCACAGATACGCAGTATTTT
>TRBJ2-2|TRBV6-2/TRBV6-3|-|many|15
CASSSPRERDGELFF
TGTGCCAGCAGTTCCCCCCGGGAGAGGGACGGGGAGCTGTTTTTT
>TRBJ1-1|TRBV30|-|-|13
CAWTRTMNTEAFF
TGTGCCTGGACCAGGACAATGAACACTGAAGCTTTCTTT
>TRBJ2-1|TRBV6-6|TRBD2|many|21
CASSYSRLGLAGSRSYNEQFF
TGTGCCAGCAGTTACTCGAGGTTGGGACTAGCGGGATCAAGATCCTACAATGAGCAGTTCTTC
>TRBJ2-1|TRBV15|-|-|14
CATSRDTQYNEQFF
TGTGCCACCAGCAGAGATACACAGTACAATGAGCAGTTCTTC
>TRBJ1-5|TRBV6-1|-|-|14
CASSRSGTYQPQHF
TGTGCCAGCAGCCGTTCGGGGACATATCAGCCCCAGCATTTT
>TRBJ1-5|TRBV20-1|-|many|13
CSASWGANQPQHF
TGCAGTGCTAGCTGGGGGGCTAATCAGCCCCAGCACTTT
>TRBJ2-2|TRBV24-1|-|few|13
CATRQPTTGELFF
TGTGCCACCAGGCAGCCTACCACCGGGGAGCTGTTTTTT
>TRBJ1-1|TRBV19|-|few|15
CASSFRSSGDTEAFF
TGTGCCAGTAGTTTCCGGTCGTCAGGGGACACTGAAGCTTTCTTT
>TRBJ1-1|TRBV19|-|-|16
CASSIVRTLANTEAFF
TGTGCCAGTAGTATAGTTAGGACATTGGCGAACACTGAAGCTTTCTTT
>TRBJ1-5|TRBV28|TRBD1|-|15
CASFPTGGGDQPQHF
TGTGCCAGCTTCCCGACAGGGGGCGGTGATCAGCCCCAGCATTTT
>TRBJ1-3|TRBV30|-|-|15
CAWRTTGSGGNTIYF
TGTGCCTGGAGAACCACAGGGTCGGGAGGAAACACCATATATTTT
>TRBJ1-6|TRBV19|TRBD1|many|13
CASSGQDDSPLHF
TGTGCCAGTAGTGGACAGGATGATTCACCCCTCCACTTT
>TRBJ2-7|TRBV10-3|-|many|14
CAIMQGRGSYEQYF
TGTGCCATCATGCAGGGACGAGGCTCCTACGAGCAGTACTTC
>TRBJ2-1|TRBV7-3|TRBD2|few|15
CASSPLAGLSNEQFF
TGTGCCAGCAGCCCCCTAGCGGGGTTGAGTAATGAGCAGTTCTTC
>TRBJ2-3|TRBV5-1|TRBD2|many|16
CASSIRLAPRGDTQYF
TGCGCCAGCAGCATTAGACTAGCCCCTCGCGGGGATACGCAGTATTTT
>TRBJ2-1|TRBV7-2|-|many|19
CASTKNSAIVATAQSEQFF
TGTGCCAGCACTAAAAACTCAGCTATAGTTGCGACCGCCCAGAGTGAGCAGTTCTTC
>TRBJ1-2|TRBV19|TRBD1|many|12
CASGQGYYGYTF
TGTGCCAGTGGACAGGGGTACTATGGCTACACCTTC
>TRBJ1-5|TRBV11-2|-|many|13
CASSFSSNQPQHF
TGTGCCAGCAGTTTTAGTAGCAATCAGCCCCAGCATTTT
>TRBJ2-1|TRBV27|-|many|18
CASSLYRGGGQGDNEQFF
TGTGCCAGCAGTTTATATAGGGGGGGTGGACAGGGTGACAATGAGCAGTTCTTC
>TRBJ1-3|TRBV28|TRBD1|many|17
CASSLSGQGAAGNTIYF
TGTGCCAGCAGCCTATCCGGACAGGGTGCCGCTGGAAACACCATATATTTT
>TRBJ1-6|TRBV6-1|-|few|13
CASSPTVNSPLHF
TGTGCCAGCAGTCCGACCGTTAATTCACCCCTCCACTTT
>TRBJ1-1|TRBV11-1|-|few|12
CASSFGGLEAFF
TGTGCCAGCAGCTTCGGGGGCCTTGAAGCTTTCTTT
>TRBJ2-7|TRBV18|-|-|15
CASSPVTGEIHEQYF
TGTGCCAGCTCACCAGTTACGGGGGAGATCCACGAGCAGTACTTC
>TRBJ1-1|TRBV29-1|-|many|12
CSLRYQGTEAFF
TGCAGCCTCCGATACCAGGGAACTGAAGCTTTCTTT